Below are 19 T cell receptor beta chains sequenced from a single sample in a study of blood T cell repertoires in COVID-19. Sequencing was performed with immunoSEQ multiplex PCR; in TCRdb, only in-frame clones are kept and a portion is missing. Of tens of thousands of clones in the sample, 85% to 90% were seen once. Sequencing used peripheral blood. These receptor sequences come from a man aged 65-85 years with active or convalescent COVID-19.

The chain has TRBV10-3 and TRBJ2-1, with TRBD2 matching over 9 bases. The V gene's germline CDR1 is ENHRY and CDR2 SYGVKD. The length of the CDR3 is 17 residues. V shed 4 bases and J 0 bases; nucleotides not matched to a gene: 7. CDR3 nucleotide sequence: TGTGCCATCAGTGGGGGACTAGCTGGTAGCTCCTACAATGAGCAGTTCTTC. Its protein is CAISGGLAGSSYNEQFF.

This clone was seen once. The chain links TRBV5-1 to TRBJ2-1; 11 bases align to TRBD2. The CDR3 consists of 16 residues. Germline CDR1 and CDR2: SGHRS and YFSETQ. V lost 4 bases to trimming and J lost 6 bases; unmatched junction nucleotides: 9. CDR3 sequence reads: CASSEIPGTSGNEQFF. The CDR3 bases are TGCGCCAGCAGCGAGATACCCGGGACTAGCGGCAATGAGCAGTTCTTC. The entire variable domain, with the rest obtained from reference TRBV5-1 and TRBJ2-1, is as follows: KAGVTQTPRYLIKTRGQQVTLSCSPISGHRSVSWYQQTPGQGLQFLFEYFSETQRNKGNFPGRFSGRQFSNSRSEMNVSTLELGDSALYLCASSEIPGTSGNEQFFGPGTRLTVL.

The rearrangement links TRBV5-1 to TRBJ2-6; 7 bases are shared with TRBD1. V was clipped by 0 bases and J by 0 bases; unmatched bases: 3. CDR3 length: 17 residues. Per the germline V gene, CDR1 is SGHRS and CDR2 is YFSETQ. The CDR3 protein is CASSLGGTASGANVLTF. CDR3 DNA sequence: TGCGCCAGCAGCTTGGGGGGGACAGCCTCTGGGGCCAACGTCCTGACTTTC.

The chain recombines TRBV5-1 with TRBJ2-7; D is perhaps TRBD2 (6 bases). The CDR3 loop spans 14 amino acids. The V end lost 8 bases, the J end lost 0 bases, and 15 bases lay between the germline ends. In germline, CDR1 is SGHRS, CDR2 YFSETQ. The CDR3 DNA is TGCGCCAGTAGATCCGGGACTGGCTCCTACGAGCAGTACTTC. Residues: CASRSGTGSYEQYF.

This chain uses TRBV10-3 with TRBJ1-3, with TRBD1 matching 8 bases. The length of the CDR3 is 17 residues. The germline V gene encodes CDR1 ENHRY and CDR2 SYGVKD. Unmatched junction bases numbered 19, after V lost 7 bases and J lost 8 bases. CDR3: CAITTGARTGLADTIYF. The CDR3 DNA reads as TGTGCCATCACCACTGGTGCTCGGACAGGGCTGGCGGACACCATATATTTT.

The gene calls are TRBV4-1 and TRBJ1-5; 10 nucleotides line up with TRBD1. With 1 base clipped from V and 6 bases from J, the junction kept 3 bases outside the gene matches. The germline V gene has CDR1 MGHRA and CDR2 YSYEKL. The CDR3 is 15 amino acids. CDR3 DNA: TGCGCCAGCAGCCAAGGACAGGGGGCGGGTCAGCCCCAGCATTTT. Residues: CASSQGQGAGQPQHF.

The chain joins TRBV5-5 to TRBJ2-7, with 10 bases matching TRBD2. J gave up 2 bases and V 4 bases, and 6 bases lay outside the gene matches. Germline lookup yields CDR1 SGHKS and CDR2 YYEKEE (reference sequence). The CDR3 consists of 15 residues. CDR3 region: CASSLGLASAYEQYF. The CDR3 DNA reads TGTGCCAGCAGCCTGGGACTAGCGAGCGCCTACGAGCAGTACTTC.

J is TRBJ2-2 and V is TRBV19; 11 bases are a match to TRBD1. With V trimmed by 7 bases and J by 4 bases, 5 bases remained unmatched. The CDR3 is made up of 15 amino acids. CDR1 is LNHDA and CDR2 is SQIVND in the germline V gene (reference sequence). CDR3 in amino acids: CASTRTGGTTGELFF. The CDR3 nucleotides are TGTGCCAGTACCCGGACAGGGGGCACCACCGGGGAGCTGTTTTTT.

J is TRBJ2-2 and V is TRBV5-8; D gene uncertain. CDR3 length: 14 residues. Trimming removed 0 bases from V and 6 bases from J, with 9 bases in between. The germline V gene encodes CDR1 SGHTS and CDR2 YDEGEE. The CDR3 coding sequence is TGTGCCAGCAGCTTGGATAGTAATGCCGGGGAGCTGTTTTTT. Amino acids: CASSLDSNAGELFF.

V gene TRBV4-3 combines with J gene TRBJ1-3, with a possible D match to TRBD1 (5 bases). The CDR3 length is 13 residues. Per the germline V gene, CDR1 is LGHNA and CDR2 is YSLEER. V gave up 8 bases and J gave up 3 bases, with 11 bases separating them. In DNA, the CDR3 is TGCGCCAGCGGGGGGGACTTTGGAAACACCATATATTTT. This translates into CASGGDFGNTIYF.

The chain employs TRBV19 and TRBJ1-2, with 10 bases matching TRBD1. Unmatched junction bases numbered 8, after V lost 7 bases and J lost 3 bases. Per germline, CDR1 LNHDA and CDR2 SQIVND (reference sequence). This CDR3 has 15 residues. The CDR3 DNA is TGTGCCAGTATGGCGGGACAGGGGCTACACTATGGCTACACCTTC. It yields the protein CASMAGQGLHYGYTF.

The rearrangement uses TRBV21-1 and TRBJ1-5; the table names TRBD1, a call not compared with the DNA. TRBV21-1 is designated a pseudogene. This CDR3 contains 16 residues. The CDR3: CASSIRHSYSNQPQHF. The CDR3 DNA is TGTGCCAGCAGCATAAGACACAGCTATAGCAATCAGCCCCAGCATTTT.

V and J are TRBV6-4 and TRBJ1-2, with D tentatively TRBD1 (6 bases). The germline gives CDR1 MRHNA, CDR2 SNTAGT. There are 13 residues in the CDR3. Trimming removed 3 bases from V and 6 bases from J, with 11 bases in between. CDR3 amino acids: CASSETGNDGYTF. CDR3 coding DNA: TGTGCCAGCAGTGAAACAGGGAACGATGGCTACACCTTC.

This clone was found once. The chain's CDR3 is CASSLGAWRADGANVLTF. In DNA form, the CDR3 reads TGTGCCAGCAGCTTAGGCGCTTGGAGGGCTGATGGGGCCAACGTCCTGACTTTC. The genes are TRBV7-3 and TRBJ2-6; the D gene is possibly TRBD2 (6 bases). The CDR3 spans 18 residues. Trimming took 2 bases from V and 3 from J, leaving 17 bases between them. The germline gives CDR1 SGHTA, CDR2 FQGTGA.

The chain links TRBV5-4 to TRBJ2-7; 9 positions match TRBD2. The CDR3 runs 16 residues. The trim removed 4 bases at V and 7 bases at J, leaving 15 bases unmatched. Germline V CDR1 and CDR2: SGHNT, YYREEE (reference sequence). CDR3 nucleotide sequence: TGTGCCAGCAGCGCTGTCGTTCCTAGCGGGATCGGGGAGCAGTACTTC. Its translation is CASSAVVPSGIGEQYF.

The chain uses TRBV10-3 and TRBJ1-1; tentative D call: TRBD1 (6 bases). Germline loops: CDR1 ENHRY, CDR2 SYGVKD. This CDR3 is built from 12 residues. The V gene lost 6 bases and the J gene lost 5 bases, with 10 bases spanning the gap. CDR3 sequence: CAISGGRTEAFF. CDR3 DNA: TGTGCCATCAGCGGGGGGCGAACTGAAGCTTTCTTT.

This chain joins TRBV7-2 and TRBJ2-7; possible D gene TRBD2, 6 bases. CDR1 and CDR2 from the germline V gene are SGHTA and FQGNSA. The CDR3 totals 13 residues. V shed 5 bases and J shed 4 bases, with 12 bases lying between them. This chain's CDR3 is CASSQEGGYEQYF. In DNA form, the CDR3 reads TGTGCCAGCAGCCAGGAGGGCGGTTACGAGCAGTACTTC.

This rearrangement joins TRBV6-5 to TRBJ1-1; D remains unclear. Germline CDR1 is MNHEY and CDR2 is SVGAGI. The ends were cut back, 4 bases at V and 2 bases at J, with 5 bases in the middle. The CDR3 contains 12 residues. For the CDR3, the DNA is TGTGCCAGCAGTTCTGTCAACACTGAAGCTTTCTTT. Translated, it gives CASSSVNTEAFF.

This chain uses TRBV6-5 with TRBJ1-1; tentative D call: TRBD1 (5 bases). CDR1 and CDR2 (germline): MNHEY, SVGAGI. The CDR3 loop spans 13 amino acids. V was trimmed by 5 bases and J by 5 bases, leaving 12 bases between them. The CDR3 DNA is TGTGCCAGCAGTACCGCAGGGCGGACTGAAGCTTTCTTT. It codes for CASSTAGRTEAFF.